This TCR beta chain was found in a study of blood T cells in healthy people across ages. Primers used in a second PCR of roughly 7 to 11 cycles were a sample-barcoded 5' primer and a J-beta primer mix. A template-switch adaptor with 12 random nucleotides tagged each cDNA molecule. MiXCR, run by TCRdb on the 5' RACE reads, gives a single entry per CDR3 protein. The sample contains some 640,000 distinct CDR3 sequences, approximately 30% of which appear only once. Study-wide points: Diversity was estimated from one million T cells, and these estimates were considered underestimates. The study found more naive CD4+ cells and higher diversity in long-lived than aged donors.

Healthy Caucasians from Russia aged roughly 6 to 90 served as donors. For this clonotype: The antigen remains unidentified.

Germline V CDR1 and CDR2: SGHVS, FNYEAQ. V trimming: 5 bases; J trimming: 3 bases; junction bases outside the gene matches: 10. The CDR3 is 17 residues long. The chain recombines TRBV7-6 with TRBJ2-1; 10 bases map to TRBD2. The sample comprised blood. The sequence came from a woman aged 80 or older in good health. The CDR3 DNA is TGTGCCAGCAGCCGCCGACTAGCGGGCGCCTTCTACAATGAGCAGTTCTTC. Translating gives CASSRRLAGAFYNEQFF.